Each of the 26 T cell receptor beta chains below was sequenced from the same sample in a study of human T cells and chemical hapten exposure. Time point noted: patch test 1, 2 weeks after DPC sensitization. Documented treatment: therapeutic diphenylcyclopropenone sensitization with weekly scalp DPC. It was unfractionated whole blood from which total RNA was extracted. TCRdb redid the calling of the RACE reads with MiXCR, one entry per CDR3 protein. Among around 34,000 distinct CDR3 sequences listed, more than 6% were seen once. The specimen was whole blood, collected in connection with sensitization to the hapten diphenylcyclopropenone (DPC). These receptors came from a woman in her 30s with alopecia areata. Some clones in this sample may be carry-over from other donors' samples.

This clonotype was counted ten times or more. The V and J genes are TRBV12-3 or TRBV12-4 and TRBJ1-1, with a tentative D call TRBD1 (5 bases). The CDR3 covers 13 residues. The V end lost 7 bases, the J end lost 6 bases, and 15 bases lay between the germline ends. The CDR3 reads CASIRETNAEAFF. The CDR3 DNA follows: TGTGCCAGCATCAGGGAAACCAACGCTGAAGCTTTCTTT.

The CDR3 sequence: CASSSGDYGYTF. The CDR3 DNA sequence: TGTGCCAGCAGCTCAGGTGACTATGGCTACACCTTC. The chain is built from TRBV7-9 and TRBJ1-2; D gene unclear. CDR1 and CDR2 from the germline V gene are SEHNR and FQNEAQ (reference sequence). The CDR3 is 12 residues long. V was pared by 4 bases and J by 3 bases, with 6 bases between.

The genes are TRBV7-9 and TRBJ2-2; no reliable D call. The germline V gene has CDR1 SEHNR and CDR2 FQNEAQ (reference sequence). The CDR3 is 14 amino acids. Trimming took off 4 bases at V and 4 bases at J, with 10 bases between the two ends. The CDR3 region is CASSSSLSTGELFF. CDR3 nucleotide sequence: TGTGCCAGCAGCTCATCGCTGTCCACCGGGGAGCTGTTTTTT.

This clonotype appeared a few times. This chain uses TRBV24-1 with TRBJ2-1; maybe TRBD2 (6 bases). The ends were cut back, 5 bases at V and 4 bases at J, with 23 bases in the middle. The CDR3 covers 18 residues. CDR1 is KGHDR, CDR2 SFDVKD, per germline. The CDR3 DNA reads as TGTGCCACCAGTGGCGGGGTCACAAAGGGGATTCCATACAATGAGCAGTTCTTC. It encodes CATSGGVTKGIPYNEQFF.

This clonotype was detected a few times. The chain is built from TRBV29-1 and TRBJ2-2; D might be TRBD1 or TRBD2, each matching 5 bases. Per the germline V gene, CDR1 is SQVTM and CDR2 is ANQGSEA. CDR3 length equals 14 residues. Trimming stripped 4 bases from V and 3 bases from J, with 12 bases between. CDR3 region: CSVVGRGDTGELFF. CDR3 sequence (DNA): TGCAGCGTTGTGGGCCGAGGGGACACCGGGGAGCTGTTTTTT.

This clonotype showed up many times. This chain connects TRBV29-1 to TRBJ1-4; possible D gene TRBD1, 6 bases. CDR1 is SQVTM and CDR2 is ANQGSEA in the germline V gene. The CDR3 extends over 13 amino acids. Trimming took off 6 bases at V and 5 bases at J, with 13 bases between the two ends. The CDR3 is CSVAGVRNEKLFF. CDR3 DNA: TGCAGCGTCGCAGGGGTTCGGAATGAAAAACTGTTTTTT.

This clonotype was found a few times. The chain has TRBV6-2 or TRBV6-3 and TRBJ2-5, with unresolved D. The CDR3 sequence is 12 residues long. Trimming stripped 4 bases from V and 4 bases from J, with 7 bases between. Germline V gene sequence: CDR1 MNHEY, CDR2 SVGEGT. For the CDR3, the DNA is TGTGCCAGCAGTTCGTCTGGAGAGACCCAGTACTTC. Its translation: CASSSSGETQYF.

The gene calls are TRBV5-1 and TRBJ1-5, with 9 nucleotides matching TRBD1. Germline loops: CDR1 SGHRS, CDR2 YFSETQ. Unmatched junction bases numbered 0, after V lost 0 bases and J lost 2 bases. The CDR3 is 15 amino acids. CDR3 protein: CASSLGDRGNQPQHF. CDR3 DNA: TGCGCCAGCAGCTTGGGGGACAGGGGCAATCAGCCCCAGCATTTT.

This clonotype has at least ten counts. The V gene is TRBV5-1, the J gene TRBJ1-1; 7 bases agree with TRBD1. J was trimmed by 5 bases and V by 4 bases; bases with no gene match: 5. The germline CDR1 and CDR2 sequences are SGHRS and YFSETQ. The CDR3 runs to 13 residues. CDR3 nucleotide sequence: TGCGCCAGCAGCGGAGGGGGCAGGACTGAAGCTTTCTTT. Protein product: CASSGGGRTEAFF.

Ten or more counts support this clonotype. The genes are TRBV18 and TRBJ1-4; 7 bases map to TRBD1. With V trimmed by 2 bases and J by 5 bases, 2 bases remained unmatched. Germline CDR1 reads KGHSH; CDR2 reads LQKENI. The CDR3 extends over 14 amino acids. Here the CDR3 reads CASSPGTENEKLFF. The DNA for the CDR3 is TGTGCCAGCTCACCAGGGACAGAGAATGAAAAACTGTTTTTT.

This clonotype was found a few times. The rearrangement uses TRBV20-1 and TRBJ2-1; perhaps TRBD1 as D (5 bases). The germline V and J ends were trimmed by 3 bases and 6 bases, with 12 bases remaining between them. Germline V gives CDR1 DFQATT, CDR2 SNEGSKA (reference sequence). The CDR3 runs to 13 residues. The CDR3 nucleotides are TGCAGTGCTAGCACAGGTACCCGCAATGAGCAGTTCTTC. Its translation is CSASTGTRNEQFF.

The chain is built from TRBV28 and TRBJ2-5, with 8 bases matching TRBD2. J gave up 5 bases and V 3 bases, and 11 bases lay outside the gene matches. The germline CDR1 and CDR2 sequences are MDHEN and SYDVKM. This CDR3 has 16 amino acids. This CDR3 reads CASSFSPGGVGETQYF. CDR3 DNA: TGTGCCAGCAGTTTTTCCCCGGGGGGGGTAGGGGAGACCCAGTACTTC.

The chain joins TRBV20-1 to TRBJ2-7; possible D gene TRBD2, 5 bases. The CDR3 consists of 13 residues. Trimming removed 6 bases at V and 0 bases at J, with 12 bases between. Germline lookup yields CDR1 DFQATT and CDR2 SNEGSKA (reference sequence). The CDR3 loop reads CSAVASPSYEQYF. DNA of the CDR3: TGCAGTGCGGTAGCGTCGCCCTCCTACGAGCAGTACTTC.

This clonotype occurred many times. V usage is TRBV20-1 and J usage is TRBJ1-1; D gene unclear. V lost 1 base to trimming and J lost 2 bases, with 8 bases between them. Germline lookup yields CDR1 DFQATT and CDR2 SNEGSKA (reference sequence). The CDR3 is made up of 13 amino acids. CDR3 sequence: CSARGLGNTEAFF. The CDR3 DNA is TGCAGTGCTAGAGGTTTGGGAAACACTGAAGCTTTCTTT.

This clonotype was detected only a few times. The chain couples TRBV6-4 to TRBJ2-2; 7 nucleotides align to TRBD1. From germline, CDR1 is MRHNA and CDR2 SNTAGT. Trimming cost V 6 bases and J 1 base; bases outside gene matches: 2. The CDR3 loop spans 14 amino acids. In DNA form, the CDR3 reads TGTGCCAGCAGAGGGACAGAGAACACCGGGGAGCTGTTTTTT. As protein: CASRGTENTGELFF.

The chain employs TRBV29-1 and TRBJ2-3; D gene ambiguous. The V end lost 3 bases, the J end lost 0 bases, and 10 bases lay between the germline ends. Per germline, CDR1 SQVTM and CDR2 ANQGSEA. The CDR3 runs 14 residues. CDR3 sequence: CSVDARVSTDTQYF. CDR3 nucleotide sequence: TGCAGCGTTGACGCCCGGGTTAGCACAGATACGCAGTATTTT.

The chain carries TRBV9 and TRBJ2-3; D ambiguous. The CDR3 is 15 residues long. Trimming removed 4 bases from V and 4 bases from J, with 16 bases in between. CDR1 and CDR2 (germline): SGDLS, YYNGEE. Here the CDR3 reads CASSSLTLDPDTQYF. In nucleotides, the CDR3 is TGTGCCAGCAGCTCCCTAACCCTAGATCCAGATACGCAGTATTTT.

This chain links TRBV7-8 with TRBJ2-3; TRBD2 matches at 9 bases. CDR3 length equals 18 residues. V shed 1 base, J shed 3 bases, and the junction held 11 bases outside the gene matches. CDR1 is SGHVS and CDR2 is FQNEAQ in the germline V gene. CDR3 region: CASSLEGRLAGYTDTQYF. CDR3 DNA: TGTGCCAGCAGCTTAGAGGGGAGGCTAGCGGGGTATACAGATACGCAGTATTTT.

The rearrangement joins TRBV29-1 to TRBJ1-1, with TRBD1 matching over 8 bases. There are 14 residues in the CDR3. Germline CDR1 is SQVTM and CDR2 is ANQGSEA. V trimming: 5 bases; J trimming: 0 bases; junction bases outside the gene matches: 5. The DNA for the CDR3 is TGCAGCGTTTGGACAGGGATCATGAACACTGAAGCTTTCTTT. Its protein product is CSVWTGIMNTEAFF.

The chain links TRBV2 to TRBJ2-3, with D perhaps TRBD1 (5 bases). Looked up from germline, CDR1 is SNHLY and CDR2 is FYNNEI. V lost 6 bases and J lost 4, with 14 bases in between. The CDR3 runs 14 residues. CDR3 amino acids: CASREQVSADTQYF. DNA for the CDR3: TGTGCCAGCAGAGAACAGGTATCAGCAGATACGCAGTATTTT.

V is TRBV18 and J is TRBJ2-7; 7 nucleotides match TRBD2. V lost 1 base, J lost 2 bases, and 8 bases stayed unmatched. Per germline, CDR1 KGHSH and CDR2 LQKENI. The CDR3 extends over 16 amino acids. The CDR3 sequence is CASSPLPGTTTYEQYF. In nucleotides, the CDR3 is TGTGCCAGCTCACCACTTCCCGGGACTACAACCTACGAGCAGTACTTC.

The gene calls are TRBV19 and TRBJ1-1, with D possibly being TRBD1 (5 bases). Trimming took off 6 bases at V and 0 bases at J, with 14 bases between the two ends. CDR1 and CDR2 (germline): LNHDA, SQIVND (reference sequence). This CDR3 has 15 residues. The CDR3 region has the DNA TGTGCCAGTAGCCTGACAGCACGCTTGAACACTGAAGCTTTCTTT. Its translation: CASSLTARLNTEAFF.

This clonotype has only a few counts. The chain joins TRBV27 to TRBJ1-1; 9 bases match TRBD1. The germline CDR1 and CDR2 sequences are MNHEY and SMNVEV (reference sequence). The V segment lost 1 base and the J segment 3 bases; nucleotides outside the gene matches: 0. The CDR3 has 14 amino acids. The CDR3 is CASSLWTGDTEAFF. CDR3 coding DNA: TGTGCCAGCAGTTTATGGACAGGGGACACTGAAGCTTTCTTT.

This chain uses TRBV6-2 or TRBV6-3 with TRBJ2-4; 7 nucleotides match TRBD2. Per the germline V gene, CDR1 is MNHEY and CDR2 is SVGEGT. V shed 6 bases and J 3 bases; nucleotides not matched to a gene: 11. This CDR3 contains 16 residues. This CDR3 reads CASSPDGGGSKNIQYF. DNA for the CDR3: TGTGCCAGCAGCCCTGATGGCGGGGGTAGCAAAAACATTCAGTACTTC.

The chain uses TRBV12-3 or TRBV12-4 and TRBJ1-5; D gene uncertain. The CDR3 contains 13 residues. V dropped 9 bases and J dropped 5 bases, with 14 bases sitting between them. This CDR3 reads CASRSGSDQPQHF. CDR3 in DNA: TGTGCCAGTCGAAGTGGGAGCGATCAGCCCCAGCATTTT.

In this sample, this clonotype turned up a few times. The V gene is TRBV19, the J gene TRBJ1-5; 9 bases agree with TRBD1. Germline V gene sequence: CDR1 LNHDA, CDR2 SQIVND (reference sequence). The V and J ends lost 3 bases and 5 bases, in that order; junction bases with no gene match: 2. The CDR3 totals 14 residues. The CDR3 here is CASSIWTGDQPQHF. Written as DNA, the CDR3 is TGTGCCAGTAGTATTTGGACAGGGGATCAGCCCCAGCATTTT.